The rows below give T cell receptor beta chains drawn from one sample of a study of shared clonotypes between healthy human individuals. Sequencing was performed with immunoSEQ multiplex PCR; in TCRdb, only in-frame clones are kept and a portion is missing. The data hold about 2.2 million clones, with 90% to 95% observed a single time. The sequencing sample was made of naive CD8+ T cells from PBMCs. All receptors derive from a man younger than 30 in good health. Some clones in this sample may be carry-over from other donors' samples. Both conserved end residues are part of each CDR3. Fields, in order: J gene, clone size, V gene, D gene, CDR3 protein, CDR3 DNA. The D gene is left open where the match is weak. Size tells how often a clone was seen (once, few, many) or the class of an expanded clone, and some rows leave it out.

j_call: TRBJ2-3; clone_size: .; v_call: TRBV29-1; d_call: .; cdr3_aa: CSVTEIYTDTQYF; cdr3_nt: TGCAGCGTGACAGAAATCTACACAGATACGCAGTATTTT
j_call: TRBJ2-7; clone_size: .; v_call: TRBV9; d_call: TRBD1; cdr3_aa: CASSQDRGWYEQYF; cdr3_nt: TGTGCCAGCAGCCAGGACAGGGGTTGGTACGAGCAGTACTTC
j_call: TRBJ1-2; clone_size: .; v_call: TRBV7-9; d_call: TRBD1; cdr3_aa: CASSSVQGAGYTF; cdr3_nt: TGTGCCAGCAGCTCTGTACAGGGGGCCGGCTACACCTTC
j_call: TRBJ2-5; clone_size: .; v_call: TRBV28; d_call: TRBD2; cdr3_aa: CASRAGVRETQYF; cdr3_nt: TGTGCCAGCAGGGCGGGAGTGAGAGAGACCCAGTACTTC
j_call: TRBJ2-1; clone_size: .; v_call: TRBV27; d_call: .; cdr3_aa: CASSFGSAGNEQFF; cdr3_nt: TGTGCCAGCAGTTTCGGGTCCGCGGGGAATGAGCAGTTCTTC
j_call: TRBJ2-1; clone_size: .; v_call: TRBV27; d_call: .; cdr3_aa: CASSLPPGVNEQFF; cdr3_nt: TGTGCCAGCAGCCTCCCGCCAGGAGTCAATGAGCAGTTCTTC
j_call: TRBJ1-1; clone_size: .; v_call: TRBV2; d_call: .; cdr3_aa: CASSIQRSNTEAFF; cdr3_nt: TGTGCCAGCAGTATCCAGAGGTCGAACACTGAAGCTTTCTTT
j_call: TRBJ2-6; clone_size: .; v_call: TRBV4-2; d_call: .; cdr3_aa: CASSQDNSGANVLTF; cdr3_nt: TGTGCCAGCAGCCAAGACAACTCTGGGGCCAACGTCCTGACTTTC
j_call: TRBJ2-7; clone_size: .; v_call: TRBV28; d_call: TRBD1; cdr3_aa: CASRGRDRVSYEQYF; cdr3_nt: TGTGCCAGCAGGGGGCGGGACAGGGTGTCCTACGAGCAGTACTTC
j_call: TRBJ1-4; clone_size: .; v_call: TRBV15; d_call: .; cdr3_aa: CATSRESTGRNEKLFF; cdr3_nt: TGTGCCACCAGCAGAGAAAGCACAGGGAGAAATGAAAAACTGTTTTTT
j_call: TRBJ2-2; clone_size: .; v_call: TRBV27; d_call: .; cdr3_aa: CASSLETNTGELFF; cdr3_nt: TGTGCCAGCAGTTTAGAAACGAACACCGGGGAGCTGTTTTTT
j_call: TRBJ2-1; clone_size: .; v_call: TRBV6-6; d_call: TRBD2; cdr3_aa: CASSYSVAGDYLFF; cdr3_nt: TGTGCCAGCAGTTACTCGGTAGCGGGAGATTATCTGTTCTTC
j_call: TRBJ1-5; clone_size: once; v_call: TRBV27; d_call: .; cdr3_aa: CASRFGGDNQPQHF; cdr3_nt: TGTGCCAGCAGGTTTGGGGGGGACAATCAGCCCCAGCATTTT